A single sample gave rise to the 13 T cell receptor beta chains below, sequenced in a study of T cells in Graves' hyperthyroidism and ophthalmopathy. RNA transcripts provided the source from which TCR beta CDR3 regions were amplified. Using the HTBI primer set, a first-round RT-PCR was run on the TCR CDR3. TCRdb reanalysed the multiplex PCR reads using MiXCR and keeps one entry per CDR3 protein. The repertoire includes roughly 570,000 distinct CDR3 sequences, around 42% of them detected once, and roughly 20% sits in the top ten. Sequenced sample: peripheral blood or thyroid tissue (not recorded which). The receptors were sampled from an adult woman with Graves' disease, either hyperthyroidism or ophthalmopathy (not recorded which).

The table lists this clonotype with many counts. The V call is TRBV5-1, the J call TRBJ1-6; 8 nucleotides match TRBD1. CDR1 and CDR2 (germline): SGHRS, YFSETQ. V dropped 4 bases and J dropped 10; count of bases not matched to a gene: 7. The CDR3 loop spans 14 amino acids. The CDR3 region is CASSPDRVGSPLHF. In DNA form, the CDR3 reads TGCGCCAGCAGCCCGGACAGGGTTGGATCACCCCTCCACTTT.

V is TRBV15 and J is TRBJ2-5; D uncertain. The CDR3 is made up of 14 amino acids. The V end was cut by 10 bases, the J end by 5 bases, with 20 bases between. Germline lookup yields CDR1 LNHNV and CDR2 YYDKDF (reference sequence). The CDR3 DNA is TGTGCCAGCAGTTTACCCCAGCGATGGGAGACCCAGTACTTC. It specifies CASSLPQRWETQYF. Based on the CDR3 plus reference TRBV15 and TRBJ2-5, the full variable domain is DAMVIQNPRYQVTQFGKPVTLSCSQTLNHNVMYWYQQKSSQAPKLLFHYYDKDFNNEADTPDNFQSRRPNTSFCFLDIRSPGLGDTAMYLCASSLPQRWETQYFGPGTRLLVL.

This chain joins TRBV19 and TRBJ2-6; tentatively, D is TRBD2 (5 bases). The CDR3 runs 16 residues. Germline CDR1 LNHDA, CDR2 SQIVND (reference sequence). The V end was cut by 7 bases, the J end by 0 bases, with 13 bases between. The DNA for the CDR3 is TGTGCCAGTATCCACCCGGGGTACTCTGGGGCCAACGTCCTGACTTTC. Translation gives CASIHPGYSGANVLTF.

This clonotype was found many times. The rearrangement uses TRBV7-3 and TRBJ2-2, with 10 bases identical to TRBD1. The junction had 5 bases not matched to a gene; V was cut back by 5 bases and J by 5 bases. The CDR3 spans 15 residues. Germline-derived CDR1 and CDR2 are SGHTA and FQGTGA. DNA of the CDR3: TGTGCCAGCAGCCCTCGACAGGGGGCTACCGGGGAGCTGTTTTTT. Translating gives CASSPRQGATGELFF.

The chain is built from TRBV9 and TRBJ1-2; possible D gene TRBD1, 5 bases. This CDR3 spans 13 amino acids. Germline CDR1 reads SGDLS; CDR2 reads YYNGEE. V lost 3 bases, J lost 8 bases, and 14 bases lay in between. The CDR3 reads CASSGGRRYGYTF. As DNA, the CDR3 is TGTGCCAGCAGCGGGGGCAGGAGGTACGGCTACACCTTC. Looking up the rest from reference TRBV9 and TRBJ1-2 gives the full variable domain: DSGVTQTPKHLITATGQRVTLRCSPRSGDLSVYWYQQSLDQGLQFLIQYYNGEERAKGNILERFSAQQFPDLHSELNLSSLELGDSALYFCASSGGRRYGYTFGSGTRLTVV.

Only a few counts were recorded for this clonotype. A single base separates this from a much larger clone, so it may be a read error. J is TRBJ2-7 and V is TRBV20-1, with D maybe TRBD1 (6 bases). V was trimmed by 6 bases and J by 3 bases, leaving 12 bases between them. This CDR3 comprises 12 residues. Germline V gene data show CDR1 as DFQATT and CDR2 as SNEGSKA (reference sequence). As DNA, the CDR3 is TGCAGTGCGGCCGGGACAAACTACGAGCAGTACTTC. It is translated as CSAAGTNYEQYF.

The chain links TRBV20-1 to TRBJ2-2; D is perhaps TRBD2 (6 bases). Trimming shortened V by 5 bases and J by 2 bases, and 12 bases separated the two germline ends. The germline V gene has CDR1 DFQATT and CDR2 SNEGSKA (reference sequence). This CDR3 comprises 14 residues. CDR3 DNA sequence: TGCAGTGCTCCCGGCGGGACTAACACCGGGGAGCTGTTTTTT. It is translated as CSAPGGTNTGELFF.

The table lists this clonotype with many counts. This sequence joins TRBV11-3 and TRBJ1-2; D gene uncertain. V was clipped by 6 bases and J by 3 bases, with 5 bases between them. The CDR3 extends over 11 amino acids. Germline assignment: CDR1 SGHNT and CDR2 YENEEA. The CDR3 reads CASSGHYGYTF. Here the CDR3 DNA reads TGTGCCAGCAGTGGCCACTATGGCTACACCTTC.

Many counts were recorded for this clonotype. This chain links TRBV5-5 with TRBJ2-7; either TRBD1 or TRBD2 may supply D (5 bases each). V shed 2 bases and J shed 5 bases, with 20 bases lying between them. Per the germline V gene, CDR1 is SGHKS and CDR2 is YYEKEE (reference sequence). The CDR3 has 16 residues. This CDR3 is CASSLTGTLGVHEQYF. The CDR3 DNA follows: TGTGCCAGCAGCTTAACCGGGACCCTTGGGGTCCACGAGCAGTACTTC.

V is TRBV2 and J is TRBJ2-7; 7 bases line up with TRBD1. V shed 7 bases and J 2 bases; nucleotides not matched to a gene: 20. The CDR3 is made up of 18 amino acids. Germline assignment: CDR1 SNHLY and CDR2 FYNNEI. The CDR3 DNA reads as TGTGCCAGCACGAGTGGGGTGTGCACAGGGGTAAACGCCTACGAGCAGTACTTC. Translation gives CASTSGVCTGVNAYEQYF.

The genes are TRBV10-3 and TRBJ1-2; TRBD1 matches at 7 bases. V lost 6 bases to trimming and J lost 6 bases; unmatched junction nucleotides: 16. CDR1 and CDR2 (germline): ENHRY, SYGVKD. The length of the CDR3 is 16 residues. In DNA, the CDR3 is TGTGCCATCAGCCAAAGAGGGGGACAGCGGAAGGATGGCTACACCTTC. It codes for CAISQRGGQRKDGYTF.

This clonotype occurred many times. J is TRBJ1-2 and V is TRBV5-1; 9 bases are shared with TRBD1. Germline trimming cut 5 bases from V and 4 bases from J; bases unmatched to any gene: 6. The CDR3 has 14 amino acids. Germline V lookup: CDR1 SGHRS, CDR2 YFSETQ. The CDR3 DNA is TGCGCCAGCAGGCATACAGGGGGCGTCTATGGCTACACCTTC. Protein product: CASRHTGGVYGYTF.

This clonotype was observed many times. This rearrangement joins TRBV20-1 to TRBJ2-7; TRBD2 agrees at 11 bases. With 5 bases clipped from V and 4 bases from J, the junction kept 4 bases outside the gene matches. Germline V gene lookup returns CDR1 DFQATT and CDR2 SNEGSKA (reference sequence). There are 13 residues in the CDR3. CDR3 DNA: TGCAGTGCTGTGGGACTAGCGGATTACGAGCAGTACTTC. Protein product: CSAVGLADYEQYF.